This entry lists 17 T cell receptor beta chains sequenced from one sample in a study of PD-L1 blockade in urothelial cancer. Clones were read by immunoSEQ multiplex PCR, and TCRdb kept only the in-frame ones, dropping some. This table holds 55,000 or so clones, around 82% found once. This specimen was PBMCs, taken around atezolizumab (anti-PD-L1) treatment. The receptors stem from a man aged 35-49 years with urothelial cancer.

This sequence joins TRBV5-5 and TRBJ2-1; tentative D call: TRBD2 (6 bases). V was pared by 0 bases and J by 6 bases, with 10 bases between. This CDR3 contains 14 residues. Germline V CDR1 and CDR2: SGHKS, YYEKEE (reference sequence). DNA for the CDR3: TGTGCCAGCAGCTTGGGCGGGACGGCCAATGAGCAGTTCTTC. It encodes CASSLGGTANEQFF. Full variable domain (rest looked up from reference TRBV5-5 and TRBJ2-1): DAGVTQSPTHLIKTRGQQVTLRCSPISGHKSVSWYQQVLGQGPQFIFQYYEKEERGRGNFPDRFSARQFPNYSSELNVNALLLGDSALYLCASSLGGTANEQFFGPGTRLTVL.

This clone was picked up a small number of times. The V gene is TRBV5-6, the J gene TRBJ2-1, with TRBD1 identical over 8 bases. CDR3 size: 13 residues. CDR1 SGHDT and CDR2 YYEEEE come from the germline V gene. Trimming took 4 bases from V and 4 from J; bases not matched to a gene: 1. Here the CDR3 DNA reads TGTGCCAGCAGCGGGACAGGATACAATGAGCAGTTCTTC. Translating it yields CASSGTGYNEQFF.

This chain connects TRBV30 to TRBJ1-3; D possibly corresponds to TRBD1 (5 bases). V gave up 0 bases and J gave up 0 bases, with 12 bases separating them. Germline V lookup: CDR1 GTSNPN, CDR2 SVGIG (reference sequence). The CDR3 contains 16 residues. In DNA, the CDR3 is TGTGCCTGGAGTGTACTTGGGGGGGTCTCTGGAAACACCATATATTTT. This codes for CAWSVLGGVSGNTIYF.

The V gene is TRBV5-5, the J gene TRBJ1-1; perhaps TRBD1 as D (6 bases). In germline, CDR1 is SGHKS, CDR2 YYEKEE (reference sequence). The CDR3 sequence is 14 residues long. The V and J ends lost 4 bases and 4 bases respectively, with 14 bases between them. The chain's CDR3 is CASSLGHHITEAFF. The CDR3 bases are TGTGCCAGCAGCCTGGGACATCACATCACTGAAGCTTTCTTT.

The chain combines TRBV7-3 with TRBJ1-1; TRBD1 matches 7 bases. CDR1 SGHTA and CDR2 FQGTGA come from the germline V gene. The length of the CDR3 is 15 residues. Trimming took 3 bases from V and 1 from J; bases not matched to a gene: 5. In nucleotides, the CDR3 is TGTGCCAGCAGCTTTAAGGGGGCAAGGAACACTGAAGCTTTCTTT. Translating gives CASSFKGARNTEAFF.

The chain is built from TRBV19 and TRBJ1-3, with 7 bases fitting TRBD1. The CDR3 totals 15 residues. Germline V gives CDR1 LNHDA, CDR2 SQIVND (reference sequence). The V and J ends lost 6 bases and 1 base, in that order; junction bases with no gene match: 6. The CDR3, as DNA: TGTGCCAGTAGCGACAGGGCGGCGTCTGGAAACACCATATATTTT. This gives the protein CASSDRAASGNTIYF.

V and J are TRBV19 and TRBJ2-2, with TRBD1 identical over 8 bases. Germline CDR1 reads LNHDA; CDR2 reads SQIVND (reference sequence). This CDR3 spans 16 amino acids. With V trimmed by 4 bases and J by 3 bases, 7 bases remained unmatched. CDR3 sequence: CASSNPGGADTGELFF. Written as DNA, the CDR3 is TGTGCCAGTAGTAATCCAGGGGGCGCGGACACCGGGGAGCTGTTTTTT.

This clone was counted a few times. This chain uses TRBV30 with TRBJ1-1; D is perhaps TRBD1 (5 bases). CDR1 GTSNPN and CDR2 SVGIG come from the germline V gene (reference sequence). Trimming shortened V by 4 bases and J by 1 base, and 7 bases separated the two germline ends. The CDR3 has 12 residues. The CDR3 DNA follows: TGTGCCTGGAAAAGGGGGAACACTGAAGCTTTCTTT. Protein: CAWKRGNTEAFF.

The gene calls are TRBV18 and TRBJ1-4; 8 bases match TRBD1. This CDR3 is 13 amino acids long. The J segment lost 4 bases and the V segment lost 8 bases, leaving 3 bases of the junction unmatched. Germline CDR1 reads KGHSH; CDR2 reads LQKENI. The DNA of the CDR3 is TGTGCCAGCGGACAGGGCGGTAATGAAAAACTGTTTTTT. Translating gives CASGQGGNEKLFF.

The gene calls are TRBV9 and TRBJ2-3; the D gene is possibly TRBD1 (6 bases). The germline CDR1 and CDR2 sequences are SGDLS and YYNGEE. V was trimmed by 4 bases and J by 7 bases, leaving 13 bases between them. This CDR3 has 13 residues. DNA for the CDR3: TGTGCCAGCAGCCCAACAGGGACATATACGCAGTATTTT. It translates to CASSPTGTYTQYF.

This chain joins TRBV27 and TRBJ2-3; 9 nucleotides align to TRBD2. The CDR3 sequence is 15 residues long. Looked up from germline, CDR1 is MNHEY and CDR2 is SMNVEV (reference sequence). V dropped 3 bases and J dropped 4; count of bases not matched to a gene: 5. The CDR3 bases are TGTGCCAGCAGTTTTCGACTAGCGGCTGCAGATACGCAGTATTTT. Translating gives CASSFRLAAADTQYF.

The CDR3 here is CATSHYSGGGNTIYF. The CDR3 DNA reads as TGTGCCACCAGTCATTACTCAGGGGGAGGAAACACCATATATTTT. This chain connects TRBV15 to TRBJ1-3; 7 bases are a match to TRBD1. V gave up 6 bases and J gave up 4 bases; unmatched junction bases: 9. The CDR3 has 15 residues. Germline loops: CDR1 LNHNV, CDR2 YYDKDF (reference sequence).

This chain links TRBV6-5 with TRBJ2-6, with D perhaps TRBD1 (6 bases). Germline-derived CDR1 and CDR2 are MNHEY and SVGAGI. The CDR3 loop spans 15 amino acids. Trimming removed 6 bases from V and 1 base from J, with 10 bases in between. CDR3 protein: CASRGGASGANVLTF. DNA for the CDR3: TGTGCCAGCAGAGGGGGAGCATCTGGGGCCAACGTCCTGACTTTC.

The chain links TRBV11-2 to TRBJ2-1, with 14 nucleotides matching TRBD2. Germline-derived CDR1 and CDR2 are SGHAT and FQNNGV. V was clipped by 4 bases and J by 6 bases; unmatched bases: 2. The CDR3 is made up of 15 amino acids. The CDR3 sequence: CASSSGTSGGNEQFF. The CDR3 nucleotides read TGTGCCAGCAGCTCCGGGACTAGCGGGGGCAATGAGCAGTTCTTC.

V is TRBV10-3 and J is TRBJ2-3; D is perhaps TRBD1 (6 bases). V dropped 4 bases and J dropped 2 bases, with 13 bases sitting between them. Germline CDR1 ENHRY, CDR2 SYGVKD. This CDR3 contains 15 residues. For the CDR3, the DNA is TGTGCCATCAGTGGAACAGGGACACCCACAGATACGCAGTATTTT. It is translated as CAISGTGTPTDTQYF.

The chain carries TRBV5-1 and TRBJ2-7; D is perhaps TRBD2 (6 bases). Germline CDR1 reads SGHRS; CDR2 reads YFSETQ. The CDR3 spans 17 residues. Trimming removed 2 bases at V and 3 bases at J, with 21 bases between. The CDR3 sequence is CASSFQTFGTLNYEQYF. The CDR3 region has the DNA TGCGCCAGCAGCTTTCAAACGTTCGGGACTCTTAACTACGAGCAGTACTTC.

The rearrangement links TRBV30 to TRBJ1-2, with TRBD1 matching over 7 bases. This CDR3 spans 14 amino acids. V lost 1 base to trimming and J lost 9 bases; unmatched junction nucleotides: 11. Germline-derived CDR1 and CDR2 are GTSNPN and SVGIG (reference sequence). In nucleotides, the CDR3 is TGTGCCTGGAGTGGGAACAGGGGTTTTCTGAGCTACACCTTC. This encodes CAWSGNRGFLSYTF.